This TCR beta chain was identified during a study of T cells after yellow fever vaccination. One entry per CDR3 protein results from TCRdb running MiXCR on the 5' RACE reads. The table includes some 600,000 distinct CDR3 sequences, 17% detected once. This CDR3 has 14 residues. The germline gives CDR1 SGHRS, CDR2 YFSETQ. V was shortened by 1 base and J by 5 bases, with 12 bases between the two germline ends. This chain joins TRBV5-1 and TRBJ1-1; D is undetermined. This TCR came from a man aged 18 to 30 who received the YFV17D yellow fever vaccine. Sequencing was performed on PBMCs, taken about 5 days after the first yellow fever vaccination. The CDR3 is CASSLFSPGTEAFF. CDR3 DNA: TGCGCCAGCAGCTTGTTTAGCCCCGGTACTGAAGCTTTCTTT.